This T cell receptor beta chain was obtained from a study of T-cell memory formation after mild COVID-19. On the study more broadly: TCR clusters were mostly donor specific.

Constant-segment primers served in 5'RACE that generated TCR alpha and TCR beta cDNA libraries bearing sample barcodes and UMIs. TCRdb re-called the 5' RACE reads through MiXCR, storing one row per CDR3 protein. The table lists about 90,000 distinct CDR3 sequences, about 16% of them singletons. General observations from the study: Detection of some responders pre-infection suggested pre-existing cross-reactive memory T cells participated. Later expanders leaned CD4+, whereas clones that contracted between day 15 and 85 were balanced CD4/CD8.

With regard to this clonotype: What it recognizes is unknown.

The CDR3 contains 14 residues. Germline CDR1 SGHRS, CDR2 YFSETQ. The V gene end was trimmed by 3 bases and the J gene end by 0 bases; junction bases not matched to a gene: 3. The J gene is TRBJ2-7, the V gene TRBV5-1, with TRBD2 matching 7 bases. Sequencing used PBMCs or a T cell subset sorted from them (not recorded which). The receptor was derived from a man between 18 and 29 years old who had mild COVID-19 (a few samples of this study predate the infection). Cell type and time point are not known. As DNA, the CDR3 is TGCGCCAGCAGCTCGGGGGACTACTCCTACGAGCAGTACTTC. Translated, it gives CASSSGDYSYEQYF.